This T cell receptor beta chain emerged from a study of blood T cell repertoires in COVID-19. CDR1 SQVTM and CDR2 ANQGSEA come from the germline V gene. The V gene lost 8 bases and the J gene lost 4 bases, with 14 bases spanning the gap. The CDR3 consists of 12 residues. In this sample, this clone turned up once. Per the original data handling: Quantification of nucleated cells was approximated via reference gene primer amplification. Data came from immunoSEQ multiplex PCR; TCRdb stores just in-frame clones and leaves some out. D and trimming come from the DNA, and the V and J calls and clone size come from that table. The sample consists of some 140,000 clones, under 85% of them appearing once.

This clonotype was obtained from a man in his fifties or sixties with COVID-19, enrolled during active disease. The chain uses TRBV29-1 and TRBJ1-1; no clear D. The sample consisted of peripheral blood. The CDR3 DNA follows: TGCAGCCCCTTCTCTTGGAGCACTGAAGCTTTCTTT. As protein: CSPFSWSTEAFF.